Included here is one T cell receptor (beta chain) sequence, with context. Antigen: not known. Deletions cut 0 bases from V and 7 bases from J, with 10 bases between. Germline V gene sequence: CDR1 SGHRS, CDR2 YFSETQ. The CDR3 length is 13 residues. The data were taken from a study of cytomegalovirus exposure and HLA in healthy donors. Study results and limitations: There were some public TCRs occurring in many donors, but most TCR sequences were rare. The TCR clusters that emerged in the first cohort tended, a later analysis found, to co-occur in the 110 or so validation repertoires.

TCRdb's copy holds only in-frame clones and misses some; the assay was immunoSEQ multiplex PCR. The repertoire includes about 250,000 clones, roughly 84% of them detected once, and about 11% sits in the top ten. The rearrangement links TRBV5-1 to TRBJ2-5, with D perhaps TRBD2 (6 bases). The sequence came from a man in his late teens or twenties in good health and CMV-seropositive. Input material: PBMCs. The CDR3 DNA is TGCGCCAGCAGCTTGGGGGAGGTCGGGACCCAGTACTTC. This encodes CASSLGEVGTQYF.